This T cell receptor beta chain comes out of a study of T cell responses to AZD1222 COVID-19 vaccine (dated by TCRdb to 2020 to 2023). Regarding the research as a whole: AZD1222 recipients with second doses at about 4 weeks or about 12 weeks were pooled, because spike-specific TCR depth and breadth did not differ between schedules. Trial participants were enrolled by age into 18-55, 56-69 and 70-plus year subgroups, with about 150, 28 and 57 TCR-sequenced participants respectively. A total of just over 230 trial participants underwent TCR sequencing, of whom 207 had received two doses of AZD1222 and around 25 had received two doses of the MenACWY control vaccine.

CDR1 and CDR2, per the germline V gene, are LGHNT and FRNRAP. V and J are truncated by 5 bases and 7 bases respectively, leaving an intervening sequence of 20 bases. From its cysteine to its phenylalanine, the CDR3 spans 15 amino acids. The retained sequence is limited to the CDR3, 45 bases, with the frame set at the first base. Overall study results and their limits: Spike-specific TCR breadth and depth rose significantly after two AZD1222 doses compared with day 0 and with MenACWY recipients. Epitopes outside the regions mutated in the B.1.351 and B.1.1.7 variants were reportedly recognized by nearly half of the unique spike-specific TCRs. Because no samples from the day 14 peak response were available, repertoires could be characterized only after the peak T cell response. The whole spike protein was spanned by vaccine-associated CD4 TCRs, and dominant responses were seen in regions 160-218 and 743-854. In the small 56-69-year group, the increase in depth fell short of significance, most likely because of low power. Most participants were white British and females outnumbered males, and the authors suggested that clonal diversity may have been underestimated. Conclusions about previously exposed vaccinees are limited, since just five or six AZD1222 recipients were seropositive for SARS-CoV-2 at baseline.

In the paper's terms, the time point label means: baseline before first vaccination. Samples from vaccinated people were obtained from the UK trials COV001 and COV002, which included a single-blind randomized controlled phase 2/3 trial of AZD1222 (ChAdOx1 nCoV-19) in healthy adults. For TCRbeta chain sequencing, PBMC samples were collected from trial participants at day 0 and at day 28 after the second dose. The CDR3 regions of human TCRbeta chains were analyzed by immunosequencing. As for how the authors treated the data: Repertoire TCRs were checked for matches against a reference library of SARS-CoV-2-specific TCRs that had been generated using the MIRA antigen-specificity platform. Breadth was defined as the fraction of unique TCRs that were SARS-CoV-2-associated, and depth was defined as the fraction of total T cells that were SARS-CoV-2-associated. Using the MIRA data, each spike-specific TCR was assigned both to the spike region to which the TCR was reactive and to a CD4 or CD8 class. Log10-transformed breadth and depth values were compared by one-way ANOVA with Sidak's multiple comparisons tests. The immuneACCESS repertoire file appears here via TCRdb, limited to in-frame rearrangements. These files lack a portion of the clones; in checked studies, under half of the deficit traces to unresolved V genes, and the cause of the others is not known. V and J calls and clone size come straight from that table; D and trimming were deduced from the DNA. The sample table shows around 97,000 clones, and 90% are seen once. The top ten hold about 5% of the sample.

Note on this clone: Its antigen remains unidentified. It has no much larger one-base neighbor in the sample; base qualities were not kept.

Sequenced material: peripheral blood, taken on day 0 of AZD1222 vaccination. Recombination linked TRBV12-5 to TRBJ1-2, with the D gene call left open. This clonotype was sampled from an adult in good health. The CDR3 corresponds to CASGPRTARVVGYTF. The DNA sequence is TGTGCTAGTGGTCCCAGGACCGCCCGGGTGGTTGGCTACACCTTC.